This TCR beta chain was retrieved from a study of blood T cell repertoires in COVID-19. Clones were read by immunoSEQ multiplex PCR, and TCRdb kept only the in-frame ones, dropping some. The sample holds 450,000 or so clones, 80% to 90% seen once. The length of the CDR3 is 13 residues. Germline CDR1 and CDR2: LGHNT and FRNRAP. Trimming removed 5 bases from V and 3 bases from J; junction bases left unmatched: 2. The chain is built from TRBV12-5 and TRBJ2-5, with 8 positions matching TRBD2. The sequenced material came from peripheral blood. The origin of this receptor is a young man with COVID-19, enrolled during active disease. The CDR3 here is CASGLGGEETQYF. For the CDR3, the DNA is TGTGCTAGTGGTCTCGGGGGGGAAGAGACCCAGTACTTC.